This passage covers 4 T cell receptor beta chains from one sample sequenced in a study of OX40 agonist ivuxolimab in advanced cancers. Assay used: immunoSEQ multiplex PCR; TCRdb lists only in-frame clones, some missing. The sample shows approximately 100,000 clones, about 91% of them seen only once. The starting material was CD4+ or CD8+ T cells sorted from blood, obtained in a trial of the OX40 agonist ivuxolimab. All receptors derive from an adult with an advanced solid tumor such as melanoma, head and neck, liver or kidney cancer.

The chain combines TRBV19 with TRBJ2-6; D may correspond to TRBD1 or TRBD2 (5 bases each). V was cut by 9 bases and J by 0 bases, with 6 bases left in between. CDR3 length equals 13 residues. Germline assignment: CDR1 LNHDA and CDR2 SQIVND (reference sequence). The CDR3: CASGTSGANVLTF. The CDR3 region has the DNA TGTGCCAGCGGGACCTCTGGGGCCAACGTCCTGACTTTC.

V gene TRBV25-1 combines with J gene TRBJ1-3; D gene ambiguous. The CDR3 is 14 residues long. The germline CDR1 and CDR2 sequences are MGHDK and SYGVNS. V was cut by 3 bases and J by 0 bases, with 6 bases left in between. The CDR3 is CASSELSSGNTIYF. The CDR3 DNA follows: TGTGCCAGCAGTGAGCTCAGCTCTGGAAACACCATATATTTT.

The V and J genes are TRBV11-2 and TRBJ2-3; TRBD2 matches 7 bases. Trimming took 5 bases from V and 6 from J; bases not matched to a gene: 8. The CDR3 consists of 14 residues. Germline V gene data show CDR1 as SGHAT and CDR2 as FQNNGV. In DNA, the CDR3 is TGTGCCAGCAGCCCCCGGGGAGGGAGGGATACGCAGTATTTT. Translated: CASSPRGGRDTQYF.

CDR3 region: CASSLRQGLETQYF. Here the CDR3 DNA reads TGTGCCAGCAGTTTACGACAGGGGCTCGAGACCCAGTACTTC. V usage is TRBV6-5 and J usage is TRBJ2-5; TRBD1 agrees at 8 bases. V trimming: 4 bases; J trimming: 5 bases; junction bases outside the gene matches: 6. The germline CDR1 and CDR2 sequences are MNHEY and SVGAGI. The CDR3 runs to 14 residues.